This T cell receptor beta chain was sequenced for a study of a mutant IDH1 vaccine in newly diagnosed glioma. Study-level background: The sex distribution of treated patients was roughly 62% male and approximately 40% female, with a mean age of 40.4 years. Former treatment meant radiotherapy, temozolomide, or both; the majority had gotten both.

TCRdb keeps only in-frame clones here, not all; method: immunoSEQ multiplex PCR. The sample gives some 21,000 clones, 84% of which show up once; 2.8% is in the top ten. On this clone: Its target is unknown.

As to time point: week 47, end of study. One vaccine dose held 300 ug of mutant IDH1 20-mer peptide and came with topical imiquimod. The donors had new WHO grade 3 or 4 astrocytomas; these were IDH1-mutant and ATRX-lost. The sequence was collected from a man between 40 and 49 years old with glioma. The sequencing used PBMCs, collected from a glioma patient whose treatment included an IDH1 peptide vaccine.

The CDR3 region has the DNA TGTGCCAGCAGCGTACGGGCTCTGGGCTATGGCTACACCTTC. Encoded protein: CASSVRALGYGYTF. This chain connects TRBV7-8 to TRBJ1-2, with D unclear. This CDR3 has 14 amino acids. The ends were cut back, 5 bases at V and 4 bases at J, with 14 bases in the middle. Germline V gene sequence: CDR1 SGHVS, CDR2 FQNEAQ.